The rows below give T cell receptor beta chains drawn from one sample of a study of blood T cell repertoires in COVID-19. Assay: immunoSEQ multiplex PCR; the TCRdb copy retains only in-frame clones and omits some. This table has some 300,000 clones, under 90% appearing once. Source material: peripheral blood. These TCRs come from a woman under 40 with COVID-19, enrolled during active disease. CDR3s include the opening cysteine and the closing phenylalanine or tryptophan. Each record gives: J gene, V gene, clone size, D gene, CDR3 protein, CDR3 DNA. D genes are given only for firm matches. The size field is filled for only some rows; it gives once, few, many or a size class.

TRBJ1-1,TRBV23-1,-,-,CASSSTGINTEAFF,TGCGCCAGCAGTTCAACAGGGATCAACACTGAAGCTTTCTTT
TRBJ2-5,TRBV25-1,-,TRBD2,CAASGGLAGVSQTQYF,TGTGCCGCATCCGGGGGACTAGCGGGGGTTAGTCAGACCCAGTACTTC
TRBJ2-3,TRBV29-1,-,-,CSVAEAGGTDTQYF,TGCAGCGTTGCGGAGGCAGGGGGCACAGATACGCAGTATTTT
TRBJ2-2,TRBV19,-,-,CASSITGGRDTGELFF,TGTGCCAGTAGTATAACCGGGGGGCGGGACACCGGGGAGCTGTTTTTT
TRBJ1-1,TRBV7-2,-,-,CASSLGEPNTEAFF,TGTGCCAGCAGCTTAGGGGAGCCGAACACTGAAGCTTTCTTT
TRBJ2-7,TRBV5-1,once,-,CASSSTYEQYF,TGCGCCAGCAGCTCGACTTACGAGCAGTACTTC
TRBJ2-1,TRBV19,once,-,CASSIPQGRVRYEQFF,TGTGCCAGTAGTATACCCCAGGGTCGGGTACGGTACGAGCAGTTCTTC
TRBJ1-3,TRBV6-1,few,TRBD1,CASSDSDRGTGNTIYF,TGTGCCAGCAGTGATTCGGACAGGGGAACTGGAAACACCATATATTTT
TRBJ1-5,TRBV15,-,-,CATSRKDSGNQPQHF,TGTGCCACCAGCAGGAAGGACAGTGGCAATCAGCCCCAGCATTTT
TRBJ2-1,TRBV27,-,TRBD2,CASSWVGSGGHNEQFF,TGTGCCAGCAGTTGGGTCGGTAGCGGGGGACACAATGAGCAGTTCTTC
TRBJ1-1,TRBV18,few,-,CASSLSRDTEAFF,TGTGCCAGCTCCCTTAGCAGAGACACTGAAGCTTTCTTT
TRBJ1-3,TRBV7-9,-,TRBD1,CASSWGTVSFGNTIYF,TGTGCCAGCAGCTGGGGGACAGTCAGCTTCGGGAACACCATATATTTT
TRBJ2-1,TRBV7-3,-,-,CASSRGSPENEQFF,TGTGCCAGTTCCCGGGGATCCCCAGAGAATGAGCAGTTCTTC
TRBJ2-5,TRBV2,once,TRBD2,CASSGLAGGEETQYF,TGTGCCAGCAGTGGCCTAGCGGGGGGTGAAGAGACCCAGTACTTC
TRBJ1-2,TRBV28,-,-,CATQSTGRYGYTF,TGTGCCACCCAAAGTACAGGGCGCTATGGCTACACCTTC
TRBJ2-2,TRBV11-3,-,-,CASRYRGSDTGELFF,TGTGCCAGCAGATATAGGGGGAGTGATACCGGGGAGCTGTTTTTT
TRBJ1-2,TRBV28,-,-,CASSSGFGYTF,TGTGCCAGCAGTTCAGGGTTTGGCTACACCTTC
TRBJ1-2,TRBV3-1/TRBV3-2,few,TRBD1,CASSQKGQGREGYTF,TGTGCCAGCAGCCAGAAAGGACAGGGGAGAGAAGGCTACACCTTC
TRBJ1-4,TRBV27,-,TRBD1,CASSPGTGIDEKLFF,TGTGCCAGCAGCCCCGGGACAGGGATCGATGAAAAACTGTTTTTT
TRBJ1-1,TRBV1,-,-,CTSSYRGSNTEAFF,TGCACCAGCAGCTACAGGGGCTCGAACACTGAAGCTTTCTTT
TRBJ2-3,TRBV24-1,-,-,CATSDLQSTDTQYF,TGTGCCACCAGTGATTTGCAGAGCACAGATACGCAGTATTTT
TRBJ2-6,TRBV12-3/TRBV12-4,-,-,CASKHPGANVLTF,TGTGCCAGCAAGCATCCCGGGGCCAACGTCCTGACTTTC
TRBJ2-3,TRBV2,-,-,CASRWVQGPSDTQYF,TGTGCCAGCAGGTGGGTGCAGGGGCCATCAGATACGCAGTATTTT
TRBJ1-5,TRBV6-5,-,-,CASCRVSSHNQPQHF,TGTGCCAGCTGCCGTGTATCCAGTCACAATCAGCCCCAGCATTTT
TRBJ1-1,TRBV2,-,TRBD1,CASRGQGALLANTEAFF,TGTGCCAGCAGGGGGCAGGGGGCCCTCCTAGCGAACACTGAAGCTTTCTTT
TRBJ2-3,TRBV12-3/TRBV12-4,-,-,CASSPSRLARQYF,TGTGCCAGCAGTCCTTCTAGGCTAGCGCGTCAGTATTTT
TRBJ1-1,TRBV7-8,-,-,CATRGGYNTEAFF,TGTGCCACCCGAGGAGGGTACAACACTGAAGCTTTCTTT
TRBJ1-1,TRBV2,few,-,CASSLATDLNTEAFF,TGTGCCAGCAGTTTGGCGACGGACTTGAACACTGAAGCTTTCTTT
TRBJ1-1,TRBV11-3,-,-,CASSSFGETEAFF,TGTGCCAGCAGCTCTTTCGGAGAAACTGAAGCTTTCTTT
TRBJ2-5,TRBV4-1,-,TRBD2,CASSQGTGTSGQETQYF,TGCGCCAGCAGCCAAGGGACCGGGACTAGCGGCCAAGAGACCCAGTACTTC
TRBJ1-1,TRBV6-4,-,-,CASSVGMNTEAFF,TGTGCCAGCAGTGTCGGTATGAACACTGAAGCTTTCTTT
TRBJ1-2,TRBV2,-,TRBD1,CASRFGTGRGYGYTF,TGTGCCAGCAGATTCGGGACAGGGAGAGGCTATGGCTACACCTTC
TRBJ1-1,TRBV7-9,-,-,CASSTSLGVNTEAFF,TGTGCCAGCAGCACCAGTCTGGGCGTGAACACTGAAGCTTTCTTT
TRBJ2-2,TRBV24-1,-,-,CATSDPPQGYTGELFF,TGTGCCACCAGTGATCCTCCCCAGGGGTACACCGGGGAGCTGTTTTTT
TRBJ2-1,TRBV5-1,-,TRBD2,CASTWDPAGGLNEQFF,TGCGCCAGCACCTGGGACCCAGCGGGGGGCCTCAATGAGCAGTTCTTC
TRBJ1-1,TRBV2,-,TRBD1,CATGGNAEAFF,TGTGCCACAGGGGGTAATGCTGAAGCTTTCTTT
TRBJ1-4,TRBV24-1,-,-,CATRSHTNTGEKLFF,TGTGCCACCAGGAGCCACACCAACACGGGTGAAAAACTGTTTTTT
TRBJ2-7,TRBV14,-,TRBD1,CASSPLTGGYYEQYF,TGTGCCAGCAGCCCATTGACAGGGGGTTACTACGAGCAGTACTTC
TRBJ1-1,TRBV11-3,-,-,CASSLGETEAFF,TGTGCCAGCAGCTTAGGAGAGACTGAAGCTTTCTTT
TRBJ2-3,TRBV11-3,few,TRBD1,CASSLGQGGTDTQYF,TGTGCCAGCAGCCTGGGACAGGGGGGCACAGATACGCAGTATTTT
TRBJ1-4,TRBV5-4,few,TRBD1,CASSRNPGQLNEKLFF,TGTGCCAGCAGCCGTAATCCGGGACAGCTTAATGAAAAACTGTTTTTT
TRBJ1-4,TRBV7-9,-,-,CASSLEGNNEKLFF,TGTGCCAGCAGCTTAGAGGGGAATAATGAAAAACTGTTTTTT
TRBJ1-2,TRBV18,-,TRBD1,CASSPRQGSSLGGYTF,TGTGCCAGCTCACCAAGACAGGGTTCAAGTCTGGGTGGCTACACCTTC
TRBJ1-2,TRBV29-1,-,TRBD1,CSVEPDRGLLDGYTF,TGCAGCGTTGAACCCGACAGGGGGCTCTTGGATGGCTACACCTTC
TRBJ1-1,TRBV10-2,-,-,CASSQGFPEAFF,TGCGCCAGCAGTCAGGGTTTCCCTGAAGCTTTCTTT
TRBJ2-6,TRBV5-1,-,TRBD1,CASSPRDRGTSGANVLTF,TGCGCCAGCAGCCCCCGGGACAGGGGAACCTCTGGGGCCAACGTCCTGACTTTC
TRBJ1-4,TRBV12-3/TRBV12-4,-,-,CASSEGGDEKLFF,TGTGCCAGCAGTGAGGGGGGGGATGAAAAACTGTTTTTT
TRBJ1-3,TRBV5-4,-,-,CASSSQGPGGNTIYF,TGTGCCAGCAGCTCCCAGGGGCCGGGCGGAAACACCATATATTTT
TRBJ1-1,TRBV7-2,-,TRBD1,CASSLKGGGTEAFF,TGTGCCAGCAGCTTGAAAGGGGGCGGAACTGAAGCTTTCTTT
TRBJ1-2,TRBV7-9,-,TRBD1,CASSSGTEKGYTF,TGTGCCAGCAGCTCCGGGACAGAGAAGGGCTACACCTTC
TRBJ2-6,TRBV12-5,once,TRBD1,CASGTGQGNSGANVLTF,TGTGCTAGTGGTACAGGACAGGGAAACTCTGGGGCCAACGTCCTGACTTTC